The 17 T cell receptor beta chains given below trace back to one sample, sequenced in a study of blood T cell repertoires in COVID-19. Sequencing used immunoSEQ multiplex PCR; TCRdb keeps in-frame clones, though not all of them. The sample lists roughly 190,000 clones, 82% occurring once. Sequencing was done on a sample of PBMCs or T cells enriched from blood (not recorded which). Receptors originate from a man aged 40-49 years who had recovered from COVID-19.

This clone was counted between two and nine times. The rearrangement links TRBV7-2 to TRBJ1-2, with unresolved D. This CDR3 is 13 amino acids long. Germline V gene lookup returns CDR1 SGHTA and CDR2 FQGNSA. V lost 3 bases to trimming and J lost 4 bases, with 9 bases between them. The CDR3 coding sequence is TGTGCCAGCAGCTTCGGGGAAGTCTATGGCTACACCTTC. It translates to CASSFGEVYGYTF.

The chain couples TRBV28 to TRBJ2-3, with 8 bases lining up with TRBD2. Germline CDR1 reads MDHEN; CDR2 reads SYDVKM. There are 15 residues in the CDR3. Unmatched junction bases numbered 9, after V lost 5 bases and J lost 5 bases. Here the CDR3 DNA reads TGTGCCAGCAGTCCCCAGCGGGAGTGGGGAGATACGCAGTATTTT. Translated: CASSPQREWGDTQYF.

The chain links TRBV30 to TRBJ2-7, with 8 bases aligning to TRBD2. The CDR3 is made up of 16 amino acids. V lost 3 bases to trimming and J lost 0 bases; unmatched junction nucleotides: 10. Germline V gene lookup returns CDR1 GTSNPN and CDR2 SVGIG (reference sequence). The CDR3 bases are TGTGCCTGGAGCAAGGCTAGGGGACTAGTCTCCTACGAGCAGTACTTC. This codes for CAWSKARGLVSYEQYF.

The chain employs TRBV7-8 and TRBJ2-7, with D perhaps TRBD1 (6 bases). Trimming pared 2 bases from V and 6 bases from J, leaving 14 bases between. Germline CDR1 reads SGHVS; CDR2 reads FQNEAQ. CDR3 length equals 14 residues. The CDR3: CASSLNRAMGEQYV. Written as DNA, the CDR3 is TGTGCCAGCAGCTTAAACAGGGCCATGGGCGAGCAGTACGTC.

CDR3 sequence: CSVEDPGANYGYTF. CDR3 sequence (DNA): TGCAGCGTTGAAGATCCGGGAGCTAACTATGGCTACACCTTC. The chain links TRBV29-1 to TRBJ1-2; D unclear. The CDR3 totals 14 residues. Germline V gene data show CDR1 as SQVTM and CDR2 as ANQGSEA. Between the trimmed V and J ends, which lost 0 bases and 0 bases, there was a span of 8 bases.

This sequence joins TRBV4-1 and TRBJ1-1; D possibly corresponds to TRBD1 (6 bases). Germline CDR1 and CDR2: MGHRA and YSYEKL. This CDR3 is 15 amino acids long. V was clipped by 1 base and J by 4 bases, with 13 bases between them. CDR3 bases: TGCGCCAGCAGCCAAGGAAACAGGGAAGGCACTGAAGCTTTCTTT. Its translation is CASSQGNREGTEAFF.

In this sample, this clone turned up once. The chain uses TRBV6-5 and TRBJ2-7; 10 nucleotides match TRBD1. The length of the CDR3 is 12 residues. The V gene end was trimmed by 6 bases and the J gene end by 12 bases; junction bases not matched to a gene: 8. Germline-derived CDR1 and CDR2 are MNHEY and SVGAGI. The CDR3 reads CASSQQRQGAYV. CDR3 DNA sequence: TGTGCCAGCAGCCAACAGAGACAGGGGGCGTACGTC.

The rearrangement links TRBV5-1 to TRBJ2-2; 8 bases line up with TRBD2. The ends lost 0 bases at V and 5 bases at J; junction bases unmatched: 0. The CDR3 runs to 14 residues. The germline V gene encodes CDR1 SGHRS and CDR2 YFSETQ. The CDR3 loop is CASSLASGTGELFF. The CDR3 coding sequence is TGCGCCAGCAGCTTGGCTAGCGGGACCGGGGAGCTGTTTTTT.

The gene calls are TRBV7-3 and TRBJ2-5; TRBD1 aligns across 7 bases. V was pared by 5 bases and J by 4 bases, with 10 bases of the junction left unmatched. The germline V gene encodes CDR1 SGHTA and CDR2 FQGTGA. The CDR3 sequence is 15 residues long. The DNA of the CDR3 is TGTGCCAGCAGCCCAGGGAACAGGGGCTCAGAGACCCAGTACTTC. Encoded protein: CASSPGNRGSETQYF.

This chain connects TRBV24-1 to TRBJ1-1; D might be TRBD1 (6 bases). This CDR3 is built from 15 residues. Germline-derived CDR1 and CDR2 are KGHDR and SFDVKD. The ends were cut back, 8 bases at V and 3 bases at J, with 18 bases in the middle. The CDR3 spells CATIPDRIRDTEAFF. CDR3 sequence (DNA): TGTGCCACCATCCCAGACAGGATAAGGGACACTGAAGCTTTCTTT.

V and J are TRBV5-1 and TRBJ1-1; no clear D gene. In germline, CDR1 is SGHRS, CDR2 YFSETQ. The CDR3 covers 14 residues. V was pared by 2 bases and J by 6 bases, with 14 bases between. The DNA of the CDR3 is TGCGCCAGCAGCTTAAAGACGGGAACGGCTGAAGCTTTCTTT. Protein: CASSLKTGTAEAFF.

The chain employs TRBV28 and TRBJ1-4, with 7 bases aligning to TRBD1. CDR3 length: 14 amino acids. Germline trimming cut 6 bases from V and 5 bases from J; bases unmatched to any gene: 6. Germline loops: CDR1 MDHEN, CDR2 SYDVKM. The CDR3 region is CASRAETGNEKLFF. For the CDR3, the DNA is TGTGCCAGCAGGGCCGAGACAGGGAATGAAAAACTGTTTTTT.

The chain joins TRBV11-2 to TRBJ2-1; no firm D call. The germline gives CDR1 SGHAT, CDR2 FQNNGV. The CDR3 loop spans 14 amino acids. Between the trimmed V and J ends, which lost 3 bases and 8 bases, there was a span of 14 bases. CDR3 coding DNA: TGTGCCAGCAGCTTCCGTCGAGGCAGCGATGAGCAGTTCTTC. It codes for CASSFRRGSDEQFF.

The chain combines TRBV19 with TRBJ1-1; D not certain. Germline values: CDR1 LNHDA, CDR2 SQIVND (reference sequence). The CDR3 totals 13 residues. Trimming shortened V by 5 bases and J by 1 base, and 8 bases separated the two germline ends. The CDR3: CASSYSRNTEAFF. The CDR3 DNA is TGTGCCAGTAGTTACAGTCGGAACACTGAAGCTTTCTTT. Full variable domain (rest looked up from reference TRBV19 and TRBJ1-1): DGGITQSPKYLFRKEGQNVTLSCEQNLNHDAMYWYRQDPGQGLRLIYYSQIVNDFQKGDIAEGYSVSREKKESFPLTVTSAQKNPTAFYLCASSYSRNTEAFFGQGTRLTVV.

J is TRBJ1-5 and V is TRBV19; 7 nucleotides line up with TRBD1. Germline V gene lookup returns CDR1 LNHDA and CDR2 SQIVND (reference sequence). The CDR3 loop spans 15 amino acids. J lost 7 bases, V lost 0 bases, and 6 bases had no gene match. The CDR3, as DNA: TGTGCCAGTAGTATAGACGACAGGGTACGGCAGCCCCAGCATTTT. Protein sequence: CASSIDDRVRQPQHF.

This chain joins TRBV9 and TRBJ1-5; D might be TRBD1 (6 bases). The CDR3 runs to 15 residues. Trimming took off 1 base at V and 6 bases at J, with 14 bases between the two ends. The germline V gene encodes CDR1 SGDLS and CDR2 YYNGEE. DNA for the CDR3: TGTGCCAGCAGCGTATCCGGGGGGCAGGGTCAGCCCCAGCATTTT. This gives the protein CASSVSGGQGQPQHF. The full variable domain, completed using reference TRBV9 and TRBJ1-5, is DSGVTQTPKHLITATGQRVTLRCSPRSGDLSVYWYQQSLDQGLQFLIQYYNGEERAKGNILERFSAQQFPDLHSELNLSSLELGDSALYFCASSVSGGQGQPQHFGDGTRLSIL.

The CDR3 bases are TGTGCCACCACCAAAGACAGGGAGTCGCGGGAAAAACTGTTTTTT. Translation gives CATTKDRESREKLFF. The V gene is TRBV10-3, the J gene TRBJ1-4; 7 bases are shared with TRBD1. From germline, CDR1 is ENHRY and CDR2 SYGVKD. Trimming cost V 10 bases and J 8 bases; bases outside gene matches: 16. CDR3 length equals 15 residues.